This T cell receptor beta chain stems from a study of T-cell reconstitution after alpha-beta-depleted transplantation in children. Germline V gives CDR1 SQVTM, CDR2 ANQGSEA. This CDR3 has 14 residues. J was trimmed by 2 bases and V by 3 bases; bases with no gene match: 7. This clonotype was picked up many times. The library targeted TCRbeta and was prepared with unique molecular identifiers. Each CDR3 protein is one row after TCRdb ran MiXCR on the PCR reads. The data contain under 300,000 distinct CDR3 sequences, about 9.9% of them seen just once; the ten biggest clones take up roughly a quarter. The chain has TRBV29-1 and TRBJ2-7, with TRBD1 identical over 7 bases. Material: peripheral blood, obtained 180 days after TCRalphabeta/CD19-depleted stem cell transplant. This clonotype originated in a male patient aged 2-15 years who had a stem cell transplant for chronic granulomatous disease, so the T cells may come from the graft donor. CDR3 in DNA: TGCAGCGTTGATCTGGTTGGGACAGCCTACGAGCAGTACTTC. It encodes CSVDLVGTAYEQYF.